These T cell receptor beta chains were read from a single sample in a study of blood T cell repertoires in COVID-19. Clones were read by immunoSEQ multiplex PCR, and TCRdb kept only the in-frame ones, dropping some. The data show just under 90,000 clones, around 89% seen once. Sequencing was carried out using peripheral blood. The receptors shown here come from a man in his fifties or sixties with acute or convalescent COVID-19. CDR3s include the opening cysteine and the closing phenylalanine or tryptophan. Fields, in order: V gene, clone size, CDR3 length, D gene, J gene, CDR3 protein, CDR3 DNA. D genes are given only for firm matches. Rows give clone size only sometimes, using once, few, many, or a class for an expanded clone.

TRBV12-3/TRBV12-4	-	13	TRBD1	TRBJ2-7	CASTSSDRGEQYF	TGTGCCAGCACCTCTTCCGACAGGGGCGAGCAGTACTTC
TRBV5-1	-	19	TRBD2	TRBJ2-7	CASSLGTSGVTRLSYEQYF	TGTGCCAGCAGCTTGGGGACTAGCGGGGTTACTAGACTCTCCTACGAGCAGTACTTC
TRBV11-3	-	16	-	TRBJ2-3	CASSLDLVEGTDTQYF	TGTGCCAGCAGCTTAGATCTAGTAGAGGGCACAGATACGCAGTATTTT
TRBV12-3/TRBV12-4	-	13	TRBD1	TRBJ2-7	CASKMTGVYEQYF	TGTGCCAGCAAAATGACAGGGGTGTACGAGCAGTACTTC
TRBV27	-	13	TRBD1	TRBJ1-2	CASSLDRDLGYTF	TGTGCCAGCAGTTTAGACAGGGACCTTGGCTACACCTTC
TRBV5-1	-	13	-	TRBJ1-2	CASRPGQIYGYTF	TGCGCCAGCAGACCTGGACAGATCTATGGCTACACCTTC
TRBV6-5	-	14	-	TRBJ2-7	CASRPGLPRDEQYF	TGTGCCAGCAGGCCGGGACTCCCGAGGGACGAGCAGTACTTC
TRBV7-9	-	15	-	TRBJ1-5	CASSLEGVSNQPQHF	TGTGCCAGCAGCTTAGAGGGGGTTAGCAATCAGCCCCAGCATTTT
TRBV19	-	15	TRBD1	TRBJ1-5	CASSMGQGGNQPQHF	TGTGCCAGTAGTATGGGACAGGGAGGCAATCAGCCCCAGCATTTT
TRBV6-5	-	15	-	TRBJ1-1	CASSFPGQRDTEAFF	TGTGCCAGCAGTTTTCCGGGACAAAGGGACACTGAAGCTTTCTTT
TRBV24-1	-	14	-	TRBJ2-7	CATSDPGTSDEQYF	TGTGCCACCAGTGATCCCGGGACATCAGACGAGCAGTACTTC
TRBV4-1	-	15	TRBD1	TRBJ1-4	CASSLVTGTLEKLFF	TGCGCCAGCAGCCTCGTGACAGGGACACTTGAAAAACTGTTTTTT
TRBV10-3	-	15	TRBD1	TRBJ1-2	CAISSNRGLNYGYTF	TGTGCCATTTCCAGTAACAGGGGGCTAAACTATGGCTACACCTTC
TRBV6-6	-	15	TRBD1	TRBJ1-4	CASSYTGTGYEKLFF	TGTGCCAGCAGTTACACCGGGACAGGGTACGAAAAACTGTTTTTT
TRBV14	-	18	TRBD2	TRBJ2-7	CASSQGGLAGLFSYEQYF	TGTGCCAGCAGCCAAGGGGGACTAGCGGGATTGTTCTCCTACGAGCAGTACTTC
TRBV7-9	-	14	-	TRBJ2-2	CASSTMTRTGELFF	TGTGCCAGCAGCACAATGACTAGGACCGGGGAGCTGTTTTTT
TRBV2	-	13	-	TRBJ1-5	CASSSGFNQPQHF	TGTGCCAGCAGTTCAGGGTTCAATCAGCCCCAGCATTTT
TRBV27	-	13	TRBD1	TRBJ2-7	CASSTGTVYEQYF	TGTGCCAGCAGTACCGGGACAGTTTACGAGCAGTACTTC
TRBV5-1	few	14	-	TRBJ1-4	CASSSNRPNEKLFF	TGCGCCAGCAGCTCCAACAGACCTAATGAAAAACTGTTTTTT
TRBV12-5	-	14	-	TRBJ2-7	CASGLGVGGYEQYF	TGTGCTAGTGGTCTGGGGGTAGGGGGCTACGAGCAGTACTTC
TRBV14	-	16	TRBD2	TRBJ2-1	CASSSGLAGPYNEQFF	TGTGCCAGCAGCTCGGGACTAGCGGGCCCTTACAATGAGCAGTTCTTC
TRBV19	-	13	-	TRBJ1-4	CASSIGRGEKLFF	TGTGCCAGTAGTATAGGGAGGGGTGAAAAACTGTTTTTT
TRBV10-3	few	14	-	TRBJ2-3	CAIKGAFSTDTQYF	TGTGCCATCAAAGGAGCATTTAGCACAGATACGCAGTATTTT
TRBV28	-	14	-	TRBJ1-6	CASSPPRGRSPLHF	TGTGCCAGCAGTCCGCCGAGGGGGAGATCACCCCTCCACTTT
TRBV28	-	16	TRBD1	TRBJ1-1	CAALLAGGSQVTEAFF	TGTGCTGCTCTTTTGGCAGGGGGGTCTCAGGTCACTGAAGCTTTCTTT
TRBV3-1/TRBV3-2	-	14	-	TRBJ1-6	CASSQGQDNSPLHF	TGTGCCAGCAGCCAAGGACAGGATAATTCACCCCTCCACTTT
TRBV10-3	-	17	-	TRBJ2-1	CAISERGGGAAYNEQFF	TGTGCCATCAGTGAGCGTGGTGGGGGGGCGGCCTACAATGAGCAGTTCTTC
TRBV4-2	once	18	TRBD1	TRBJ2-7	CASSQDVPGQGASYEQYF	TGTGCCAGCAGCCAAGATGTACCCGGACAGGGGGCTTCCTACGAGCAGTACTTC
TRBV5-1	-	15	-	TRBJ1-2	CASSSSGTPNYGYTF	TGCGCCAGCAGCAGTTCCGGGACACCTAACTATGGCTACACCTTC
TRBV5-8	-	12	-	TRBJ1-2	CASSLPGYGYTF	TGTGCCAGCAGCTTGCCAGGGTATGGCTACACCTTC
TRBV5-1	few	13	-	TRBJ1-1	CASSLYEGSSAFF	TGCGCCAGCAGCTTGTATGAAGGGAGTTCGGCTTTCTTT
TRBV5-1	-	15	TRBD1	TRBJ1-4	CASCGHGQEHEKLFF	TGCGCCAGCTGTGGACATGGACAGGAGCATGAAAAACTGTTTTTT
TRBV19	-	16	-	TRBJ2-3	CASSPIRGEPRDTQYF	TGTGCCAGTAGCCCCATAAGGGGCGAACCAAGAGATACGCAGTATTTT
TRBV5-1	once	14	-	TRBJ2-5	CASSLEAGQETQYF	TGCGCCAGCAGCTTGGAGGCAGGCCAAGAGACCCAGTACTTC
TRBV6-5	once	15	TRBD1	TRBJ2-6	CASRDRGLGANVLTF	TGTGCCAGCAGAGACAGGGGGCTGGGGGCCAACGTCCTGACTTTC
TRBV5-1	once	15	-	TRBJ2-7	CASSLEGTSPYEQYF	TGCGCCAGCAGCTTGGAAGGGACATCTCCCTACGAGCAGTACTTC
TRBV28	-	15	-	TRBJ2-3	CASSFVQGNTDTQYF	TGTGCCAGCAGTTTCGTCCAGGGGAACACAGATACGCAGTATTTT
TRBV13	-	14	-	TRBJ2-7	CASSLGRRSYEQYF	TGTGCCAGCAGCTTAGGGCGGAGATCCTACGAGCAGTACTTC
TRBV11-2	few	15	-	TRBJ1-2	CASSLTQAGNYGYTF	TGTGCCAGCAGCCTAACGCAGGCTGGTAACTATGGCTACACCTTC
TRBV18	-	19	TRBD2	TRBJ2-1	CASSGKGTSGQSSYNEQFF	TGTGCCAGCTCAGGCAAGGGGACTAGCGGGCAGAGCTCCTACAATGAGCAGTTCTTC
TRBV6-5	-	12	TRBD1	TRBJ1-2	CASSYRTGGYTF	TGTGCCAGCAGTTACAGGACAGGTGGCTACACCTTC
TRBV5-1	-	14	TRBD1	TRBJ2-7	CASSFTGGTYEQYF	TGCGCCAGCAGCTTTACAGGGGGTACCTACGAGCAGTACTTC
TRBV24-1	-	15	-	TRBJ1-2	CATSDPGTNPYGYTF	TGTGCCACCAGTGACCCCGGGACAAATCCTTATGGCTACACCTTC
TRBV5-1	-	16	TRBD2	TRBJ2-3	CASSLKAGGPSDTQYF	TGCGCCAGCAGCTTGAAGGCGGGAGGACCCTCGGATACGCAGTATTTT
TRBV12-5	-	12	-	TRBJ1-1	CASGRGPGEAFF	TGTGCTAGTGGCCGAGGACCGGGGGAAGCTTTCTTT
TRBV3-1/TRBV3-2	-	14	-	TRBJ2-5	CASSQGAPGGAQYF	TGTGCCAGCAGCCAAGGAGCACCCGGAGGGGCCCAGTACTTC